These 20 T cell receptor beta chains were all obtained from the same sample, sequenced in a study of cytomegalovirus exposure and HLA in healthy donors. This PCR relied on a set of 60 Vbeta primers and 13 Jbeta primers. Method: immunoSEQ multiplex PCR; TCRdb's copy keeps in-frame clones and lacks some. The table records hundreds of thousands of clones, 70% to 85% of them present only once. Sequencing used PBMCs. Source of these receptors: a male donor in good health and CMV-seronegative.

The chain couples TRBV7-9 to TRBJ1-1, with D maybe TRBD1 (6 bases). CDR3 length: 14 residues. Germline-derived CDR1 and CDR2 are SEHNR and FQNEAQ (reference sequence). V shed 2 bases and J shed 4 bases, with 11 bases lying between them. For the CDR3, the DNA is TGTGCCAGCAGCTTATCACAGGGACGCACTGAAGCTTTCTTT. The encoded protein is CASSLSQGRTEAFF.

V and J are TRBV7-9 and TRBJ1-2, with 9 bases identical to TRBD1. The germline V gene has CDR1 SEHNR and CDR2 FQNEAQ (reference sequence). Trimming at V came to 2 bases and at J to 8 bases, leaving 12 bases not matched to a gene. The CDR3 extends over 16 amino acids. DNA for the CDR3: TGTGCCAGCAGCTTACAGGACAGGGGCTCCCGAGACGGCTACACCTTC. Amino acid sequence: CASSLQDRGSRDGYTF. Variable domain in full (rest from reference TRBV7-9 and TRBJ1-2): DTGVSQNPRHKITKRGQNVTFRCDPISEHNRLYWYRQTLGQGPEFLTYFQNEAQLEKSRLLSDRFSAERPKGSFSTLEIQRTEQGDSAMYLCASSLQDRGSRDGYTFGSGTRLTVV.

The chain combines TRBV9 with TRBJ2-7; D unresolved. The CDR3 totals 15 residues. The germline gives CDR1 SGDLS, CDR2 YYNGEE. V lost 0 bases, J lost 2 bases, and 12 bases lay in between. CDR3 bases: TGTGCCAGCAGCGTAGCCTCAGGCGCTACCTACGAGCAGTACTTC. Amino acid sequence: CASSVASGATYEQYF. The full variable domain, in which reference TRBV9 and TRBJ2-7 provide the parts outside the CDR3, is DSGVTQTPKHLITATGQRVTLRCSPRSGDLSVYWYQQSLDQGLQFLIQYYNGEERAKGNILERFSAQQFPDLHSELNLSSLELGDSALYFCASSVASGATYEQYFGPGTRLTVT.

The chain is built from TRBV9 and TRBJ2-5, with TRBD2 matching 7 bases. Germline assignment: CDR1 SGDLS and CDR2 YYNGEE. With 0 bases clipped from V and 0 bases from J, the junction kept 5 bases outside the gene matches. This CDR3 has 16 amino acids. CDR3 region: CASSVGPAGYQETQYF. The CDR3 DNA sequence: TGTGCCAGCAGCGTAGGTCCAGCGGGGTACCAAGAGACCCAGTACTTC. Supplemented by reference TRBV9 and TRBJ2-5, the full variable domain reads DSGVTQTPKHLITATGQRVTLRCSPRSGDLSVYWYQQSLDQGLQFLIQYYNGEERAKGNILERFSAQQFPDLHSELNLSSLELGDSALYFCASSVGPAGYQETQYFGPGTRLLVL.

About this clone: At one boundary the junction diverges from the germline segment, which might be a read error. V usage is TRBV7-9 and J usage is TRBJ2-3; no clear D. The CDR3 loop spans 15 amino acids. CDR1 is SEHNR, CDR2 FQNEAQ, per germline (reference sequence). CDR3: CSSSERAPMSDTQYF. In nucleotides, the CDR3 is TGTTCCAGCAGCGAGCGCGCTCCGATGTCGGATACGCAGTATTTT.

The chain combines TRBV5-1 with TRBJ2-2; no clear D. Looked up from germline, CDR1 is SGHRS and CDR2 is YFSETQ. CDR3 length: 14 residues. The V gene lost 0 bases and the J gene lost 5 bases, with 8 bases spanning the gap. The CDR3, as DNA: TGCGCCAGCAGCTTGGGCAGGCTTACCGGGGAGCTGTTTTTT. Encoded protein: CASSLGRLTGELFF.

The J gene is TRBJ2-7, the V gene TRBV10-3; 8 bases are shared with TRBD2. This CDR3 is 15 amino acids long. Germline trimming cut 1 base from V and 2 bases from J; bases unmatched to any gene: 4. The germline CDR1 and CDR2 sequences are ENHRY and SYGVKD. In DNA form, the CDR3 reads TGTGCCATCAGTGAGTTTAGCGGGGTTGCCTACGAGCAGTACTTC. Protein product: CAISEFSGVAYEQYF.

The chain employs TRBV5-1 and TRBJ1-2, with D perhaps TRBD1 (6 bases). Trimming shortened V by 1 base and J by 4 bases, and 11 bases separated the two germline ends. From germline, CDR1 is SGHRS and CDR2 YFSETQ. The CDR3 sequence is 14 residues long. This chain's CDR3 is CASSLSGGLYGYTF. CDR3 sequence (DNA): TGCGCCAGCAGCTTGTCGGGGGGCCTCTATGGCTACACCTTC. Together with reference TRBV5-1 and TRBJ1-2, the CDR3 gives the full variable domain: KAGVTQTPRYLIKTRGQQVTLSCSPISGHRSVSWYQQTPGQGLQFLFEYFSETQRNKGNFPGRFSGRQFSNSRSEMNVSTLELGDSALYLCASSLSGGLYGYTFGSGTRLTVV.

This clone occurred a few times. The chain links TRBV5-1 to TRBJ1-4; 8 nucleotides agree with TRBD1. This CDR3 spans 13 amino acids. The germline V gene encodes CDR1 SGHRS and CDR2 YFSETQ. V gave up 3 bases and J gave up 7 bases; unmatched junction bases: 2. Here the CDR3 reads CASSSGGSEKLFF. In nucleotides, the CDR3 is TGCGCCAGCAGCTCAGGGGGCAGTGAAAAACTGTTTTTT.

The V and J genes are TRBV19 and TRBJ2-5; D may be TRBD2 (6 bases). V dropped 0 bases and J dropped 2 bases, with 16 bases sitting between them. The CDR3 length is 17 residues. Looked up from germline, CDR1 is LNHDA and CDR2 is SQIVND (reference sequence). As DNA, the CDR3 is TGTGCCAGTAGTATAGATCTGGAGGTCGGGGGTCAAGAGACCCAGTACTTC. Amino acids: CASSIDLEVGGQETQYF.

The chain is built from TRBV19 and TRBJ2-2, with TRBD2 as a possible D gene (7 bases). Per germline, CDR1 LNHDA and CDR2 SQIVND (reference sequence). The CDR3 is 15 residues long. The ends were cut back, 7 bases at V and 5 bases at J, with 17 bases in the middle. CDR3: CASTSRGGATGELFF. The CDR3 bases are TGTGCCAGTACGAGTAGAGGGGGGGCTACCGGGGAGCTGTTTTTT.

DNA for the CDR3: TGTGCCAGCTCGGGACAGGTCATGGATACGCAGTATTTT. This encodes CASSGQVMDTQYF. The V and J genes are TRBV27 and TRBJ2-3, with 8 bases aligning to TRBD1. Germline V lookup: CDR1 MNHEY, CDR2 SMNVEV (reference sequence). This CDR3 region has 13 residues. J was trimmed by 6 bases and V by 8 bases; bases with no gene match: 7.

CDR3 sequence (DNA): TGCGCCAGCAGCCTTCTCCCTGGGCTAGCGGGAGGGCCTAACGGGGAGCTGTTTTTT. Translating gives CASSLLPGLAGGPNGELFF. V is TRBV4-1 and J is TRBJ2-2; 12 bases line up with TRBD2. The CDR3 sequence is 19 residues long. Germline V lookup: CDR1 MGHRA, CDR2 YSYEKL. With 4 bases clipped from V and 7 bases from J, the junction kept 16 bases outside the gene matches.

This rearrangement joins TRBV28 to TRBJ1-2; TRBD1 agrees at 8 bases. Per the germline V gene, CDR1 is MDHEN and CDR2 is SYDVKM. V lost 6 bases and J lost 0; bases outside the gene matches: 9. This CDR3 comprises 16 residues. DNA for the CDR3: TGTGCCAGCAGGGCAACACAGGGGGGAGCTAACTATGGCTACACCTTC. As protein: CASRATQGGANYGYTF.

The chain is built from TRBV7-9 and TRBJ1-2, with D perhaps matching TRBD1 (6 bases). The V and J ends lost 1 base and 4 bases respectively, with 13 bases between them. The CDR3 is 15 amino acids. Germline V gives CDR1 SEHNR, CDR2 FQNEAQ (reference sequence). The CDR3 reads CASSLEQGSLYGYTF. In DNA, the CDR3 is TGTGCCAGCAGCTTAGAACAGGGCTCCCTCTATGGCTACACCTTC. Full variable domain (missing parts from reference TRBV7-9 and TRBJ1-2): DTGVSQNPRHKITKRGQNVTFRCDPISEHNRLYWYRQTLGQGPEFLTYFQNEAQLEKSRLLSDRFSAERPKGSFSTLEIQRTEQGDSAMYLCASSLEQGSLYGYTFGSGTRLTVV.

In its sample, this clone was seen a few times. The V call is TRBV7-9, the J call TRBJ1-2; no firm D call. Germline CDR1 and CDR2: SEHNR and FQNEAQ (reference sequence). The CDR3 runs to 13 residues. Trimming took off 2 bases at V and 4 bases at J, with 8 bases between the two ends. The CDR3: CASSLSAGYGYTF. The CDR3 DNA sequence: TGTGCCAGCAGCTTATCGGCAGGCTATGGCTACACCTTC.

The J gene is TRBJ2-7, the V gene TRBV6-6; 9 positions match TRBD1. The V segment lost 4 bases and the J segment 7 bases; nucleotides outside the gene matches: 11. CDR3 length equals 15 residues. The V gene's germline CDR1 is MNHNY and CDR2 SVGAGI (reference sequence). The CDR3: CASSFWDREGGEQYF. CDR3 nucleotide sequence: TGTGCCAGCAGTTTCTGGGACAGGGAGGGCGGTGAGCAGTACTTC.

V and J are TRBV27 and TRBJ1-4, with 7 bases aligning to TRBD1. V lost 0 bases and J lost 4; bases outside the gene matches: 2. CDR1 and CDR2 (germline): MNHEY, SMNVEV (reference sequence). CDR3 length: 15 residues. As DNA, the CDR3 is TGTGCCAGCAGTTTATCAGGGACAGATAATGAAAAACTGTTTTTT. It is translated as CASSLSGTDNEKLFF.

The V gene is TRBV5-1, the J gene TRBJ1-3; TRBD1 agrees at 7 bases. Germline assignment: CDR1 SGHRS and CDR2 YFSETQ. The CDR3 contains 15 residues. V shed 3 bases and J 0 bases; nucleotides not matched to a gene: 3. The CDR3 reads CASSWDSHSGNTIYF. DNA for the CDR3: TGCGCCAGCAGCTGGGACAGCCACTCTGGAAACACCATATATTTT.

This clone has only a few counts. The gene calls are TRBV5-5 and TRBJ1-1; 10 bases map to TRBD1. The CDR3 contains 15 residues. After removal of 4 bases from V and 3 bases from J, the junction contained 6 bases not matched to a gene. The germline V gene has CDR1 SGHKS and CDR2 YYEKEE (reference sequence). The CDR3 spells CASSRPGTGDTEAFF. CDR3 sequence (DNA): TGTGCCAGCAGCCGTCCCGGGACAGGGGACACTGAAGCTTTCTTT. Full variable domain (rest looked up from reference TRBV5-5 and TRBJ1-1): DAGVTQSPTHLIKTRGQQVTLRCSPISGHKSVSWYQQVLGQGPQFIFQYYEKEERGRGNFPDRFSARQFPNYSSELNVNALLLGDSALYLCASSRPGTGDTEAFFGQGTRLTVV.